A selection of T cell receptor beta chains follows, all from one sample in a study of beta chain features in type 1 diabetes. Measured with immunoSEQ multiplex PCR; TCRdb has only the in-frame clones, and not every one. The table has 300,000 to 350,000 clones, approximately 9.9% seen once; the top ten hold roughly 1%. Sequencing was carried out using central memory CD4+ T cells from blood. The receptors come from a man between 25 and 39 years old with type 1 diabetes. Both conserved end residues are part of each CDR3. The D gene is left open where the match is weak. Only some rows state a clone size, as once, few, many or a class for expanded clones.

clone size,D gene,V gene,J gene,CDR3 DNA,CDR3 protein
medium-sized,NA,TRBV7-9,TRBJ2-3,TGTGCCAGCAGCCCATCGCACAGCACAGATACGCAGTATTTT,CASSPSHSTDTQYF
few,NA,TRBV2,TRBJ2-5,TGTGCCACTATCGTCATCAGGTACCAAGAGACCCAGTACTTC,CATIVIRYQETQYF
few,TRBD1,TRBV27,TRBJ1-5,TGTGCCAGCAAGGGGACAGGTAATCAGCCCCAGCATTTT,CASKGTGNQPQHF
many,NA,TRBV19,TRBJ2-1,TGTGCCAGTAGTACCAGCGTCCTCGAGCAGTTCTTC,CASSTSVLEQFF
NA,TRBD1,TRBV7-2,TRBJ1-2,TGTGCCAGCAGGCAGGGGGGAACTAACTATGGCTACACCTTC,CASRQGGTNYGYTF
few,TRBD2,TRBV7-2,TRBJ2-1,TGTGCCAGCAGCCCAGCGGGGGGAGTCAATGAGCAGTTCTTC,CASSPAGGVNEQFF
few,NA,TRBV5-1,TRBJ2-7,TGCGCCAGCAGCCTTGGCGGGACCGCTCGAGGAGAGCAGTACTTC,CASSLGGTARGEQYF
NA,TRBD1,TRBV6-5,TRBJ2-7,TGTGCCAGCAGTTCTTGGACAGGGGCCTACGAGCAGTACTTC,CASSSWTGAYEQYF
few,NA,TRBV20-1,TRBJ2-3,TGCAGTCCTCGGGGCACAGATACGCAGTATTTT,CSPRGTDTQYF
few,NA,TRBV5-1,TRBJ1-1,TGCGCCAGCAGCTTGGACAGCACGAACACTGAAGCTTTCTTT,CASSLDSTNTEAFF
NA,TRBD1,TRBV5-4,TRBJ2-5,TGTGCCAGCAGCTCCGGGACAGGGCAAGAGACCCAGTACTTC,CASSSGTGQETQYF
few,NA,TRBV6-5,TRBJ2-5,TGTGCCAGCAGTCTTGGGGGGGCTTCCGGGACCCAGTACTTC,CASSLGGASGTQYF
many,NA,TRBV20-1,TRBJ2-5,TGCAGTGCTAGACGGGCAGAGACCCAGTACTTC,CSARRAETQYF
few,NA,TRBV20-1,TRBJ2-7,TGCAGTGGTTCAGTACAAAACGAGCAGTACTTC,CSGSVQNEQYF
few,NA,TRBV7-2,TRBJ2-7,TGTGCCAGCAGCTTAGATTACAGCTACGAGCAGTACTTC,CASSLDYSYEQYF
NA,NA,TRBV4-3,TRBJ1-6,TGCGCCAGCAGCCAAGATCTAAGGGCCCAGTATAATTCACCCCTCCACTTT,CASSQDLRAQYNSPLHF
NA,TRBD2,TRBV5-4,TRBJ2-4,TGTGCCAGCAGCTTGGGGGGACTAGCGGGAGGTCTAGCCAAAAACATTCAGTACTTC,CASSLGGLAGGLAKNIQYF
few,NA,TRBV7-2,TRBJ2-7,TGTGCCAGCAGCTTAGCGGCCAGGGGTGGGTACGAGCAGTACTTC,CASSLAARGGYEQYF
NA,NA,TRBV30,TRBJ2-4,TGTGCCTGGAGTGGTGGAGGGGGGCCCCAAAACATTCAGTACTTC,CAWSGGGGPQNIQYF
NA,TRBD1,TRBV27,TRBJ2-2,TGTGCCAGCAGTACCCGGACAGGCGGGTGGCCCGGGGAGCTGTTTTTT,CASSTRTGGWPGELFF
few,NA,TRBV11-2,TRBJ2-7,TGTGCCAGCAGCTTAGCGTGGGGGAACGAGCCGTACTTC,CASSLAWGNEPYF
NA,NA,TRBV6-6,TRBJ2-1,TGTGCCAGCAGTTATGATGTACAGGGCCCATCGAATGAGCAGTTCTTC,CASSYDVQGPSNEQFF
NA,TRBD2,TRBV29-1,TRBJ2-3,TGCAGCGTTGCGCGGGGGGGCCAAGTTATAGATACGCAGTATTTT,CSVARGGQVIDTQYF
few,NA,TRBV2,TRBJ2-3,TGTGCCAGCAGTGCAACCGGGCCTCGGGACACAGATACGCAGTATTTT,CASSATGPRDTDTQYF
NA,TRBD1,TRBV5-1,TRBJ1-2,TGCGCCAGCAGCGAGGGACAGGGGGATTCCTATGGCTACACCTTC,CASSEGQGDSYGYTF
NA,NA,TRBV11-2,TRBJ2-6,TGTGCCAGCAGCTCCACTTTAGGGGGACGTGGGGCCAACGTCCTGACTTTC,CASSSTLGGRGANVLTF
NA,NA,TRBV29-1,TRBJ2-5,TGCAGCGGGACGGGACAAACTAATTCGTACCAAGAGACCCAGTACTTC,CSGTGQTNSYQETQYF
few,TRBD1,TRBV9,TRBJ1-2,TGTGCCAGTTCCTCCCGGGGTGGCAGGGGGCTAAACTATGGCTACACCTTC,CASSSRGGRGLNYGYTF
few,TRBD1,TRBV5-6,TRBJ2-2,TGTGCCAGCAGCCCCACAGGGGACGGGGAGCTGTTTTTT,CASSPTGDGELFF
NA,NA,TRBV5-6,TRBJ2-5,TGTGCCAGCAGCTGGGGCCCGGGCCCCGGGGGAGAGACCCAGTACTTC,CASSWGPGPGGETQYF
few,NA,TRBV5-8,TRBJ2-5,TGTGCCAGCAGCTTGGGGGCCAGGTCCTTGGAGACCCAGTACTTC,CASSLGARSLETQYF